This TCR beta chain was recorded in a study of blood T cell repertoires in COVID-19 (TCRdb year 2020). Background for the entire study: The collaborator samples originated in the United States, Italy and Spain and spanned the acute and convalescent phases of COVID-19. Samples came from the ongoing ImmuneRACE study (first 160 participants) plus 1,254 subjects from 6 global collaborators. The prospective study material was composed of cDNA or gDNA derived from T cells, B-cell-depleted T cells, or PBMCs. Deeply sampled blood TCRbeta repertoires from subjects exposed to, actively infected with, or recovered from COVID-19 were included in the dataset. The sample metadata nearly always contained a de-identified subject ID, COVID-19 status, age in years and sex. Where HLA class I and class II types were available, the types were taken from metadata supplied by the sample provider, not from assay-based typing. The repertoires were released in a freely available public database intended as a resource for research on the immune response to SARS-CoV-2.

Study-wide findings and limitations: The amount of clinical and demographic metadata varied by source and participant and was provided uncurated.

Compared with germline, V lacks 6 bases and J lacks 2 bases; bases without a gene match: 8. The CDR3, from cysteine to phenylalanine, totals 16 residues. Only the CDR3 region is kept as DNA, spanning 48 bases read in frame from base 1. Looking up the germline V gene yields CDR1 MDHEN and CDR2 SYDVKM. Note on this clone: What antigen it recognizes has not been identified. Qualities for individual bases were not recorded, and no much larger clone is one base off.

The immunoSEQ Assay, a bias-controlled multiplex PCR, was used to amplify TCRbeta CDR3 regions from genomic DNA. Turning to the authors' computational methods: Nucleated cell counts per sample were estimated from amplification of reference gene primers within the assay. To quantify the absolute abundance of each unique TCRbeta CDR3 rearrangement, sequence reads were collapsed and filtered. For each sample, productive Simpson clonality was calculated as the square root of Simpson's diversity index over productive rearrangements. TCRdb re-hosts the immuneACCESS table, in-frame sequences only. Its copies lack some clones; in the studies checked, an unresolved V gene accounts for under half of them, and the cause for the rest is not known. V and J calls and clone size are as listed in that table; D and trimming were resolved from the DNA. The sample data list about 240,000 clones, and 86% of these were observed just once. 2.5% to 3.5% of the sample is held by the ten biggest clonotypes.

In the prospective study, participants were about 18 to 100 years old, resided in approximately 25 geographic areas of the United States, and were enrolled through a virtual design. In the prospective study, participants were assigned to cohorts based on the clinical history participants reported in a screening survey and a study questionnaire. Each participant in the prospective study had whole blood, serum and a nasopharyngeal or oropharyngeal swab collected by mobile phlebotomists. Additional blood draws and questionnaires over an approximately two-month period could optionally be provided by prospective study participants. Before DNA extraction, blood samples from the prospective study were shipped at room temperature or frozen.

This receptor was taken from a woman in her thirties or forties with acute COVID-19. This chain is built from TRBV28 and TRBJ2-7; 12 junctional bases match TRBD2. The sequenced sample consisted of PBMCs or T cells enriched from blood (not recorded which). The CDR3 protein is CASSSGLAGIAYEQYF. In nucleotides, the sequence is TGTGCCAGCAGCTCAGGACTAGCGGGGATTGCCTACGAGCAGTACTTC. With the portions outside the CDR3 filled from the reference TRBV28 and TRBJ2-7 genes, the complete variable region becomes DVKVTQSSRYLVKRTGEKVFLECVQDMDHENMFWYRQDPGLGLRLIYFSYDVKMKEKGDIPEGYSVSREKKERFSLILESASTNQTSMYLCASSSGLAGIAYEQYFGPGTRLTVT.